These 18 T cell receptor beta chains were all obtained from the same sample, sequenced in a study of early T cells in non-severe SARS-CoV-2 infection. TCRdb processed the 5' RACE reads anew with MiXCR; each CDR3 protein has one entry. The sample lists about 63,000 distinct CDR3 sequences; 13% were seen once. Specimen: whole blood. The receptors originated from an adult who was a healthcare worker with PCR-confirmed SARS-CoV-2 infection or an uninfected control (not recorded which).

There are a few counts of this clonotype. The gene calls are TRBV7-8 and TRBJ2-2; D might be TRBD1 or TRBD2, each matching 6 bases. V shed 0 bases and J shed 5 bases, with 13 bases lying between them. Germline V gives CDR1 SGHVS, CDR2 FQNEAQ. The length of the CDR3 is 16 residues. CDR3 nucleotides: TGTGCCAGCAGCTTAGCATCCGGGGGCCGAACCGGGGAGCTGTTTTTT. As protein: CASSLASGGRTGELFF.

V is TRBV6-5 and J is TRBJ2-7; TRBD1 agrees at 7 bases. This CDR3 has 13 amino acids. Unmatched junction bases numbered 5, after V lost 6 bases and J lost 3 bases. The V gene's germline CDR1 is MNHEY and CDR2 SVGAGI. The CDR3 here is CASRPTGNYEQYF. Written as DNA, the CDR3 is TGTGCCAGCAGACCGACAGGGAACTACGAGCAGTACTTC.

This clonotype was found a few times. The V gene is TRBV10-2, the J gene TRBJ1-5; weak D call: TRBD1 (5 bases). CDR1 and CDR2 (germline): WSHSY, SAAADI. This CDR3 has 16 amino acids. Trimming cost V 0 bases and J 0 bases, with 9 bases left between them. The DNA for the CDR3 is TGCGCCAGCAGTGAGTCGGGGGGGTATAGCAATCAGCCCCAGCATTTT. Translated, it gives CASSESGGYSNQPQHF.

This clonotype has a count of ten or more. The chain couples TRBV5-1 to TRBJ2-5; no definite D call. Germline V gene sequence: CDR1 SGHRS, CDR2 YFSETQ. The CDR3 has 18 residues. V was trimmed by 4 bases and J by 0 bases, leaving 22 bases between them. CDR3 bases: TGCGCCAGCAGCCCGGGCCGTGTTGGCAGCACGAACCAAGAGACCCAGTACTTC. Protein: CASSPGRVGSTNQETQYF.

This clonotype came up a few times. The chain employs TRBV12-3 or TRBV12-4 and TRBJ1-6; TRBD1 is a possible D gene (5 bases). V dropped 4 bases and J dropped 7 bases, with 11 bases sitting between them. CDR3 length: 14 amino acids. CDR3 bases: TGTGCCAGCAGTTCTTCCGCAGGGAATTCACCCCTCCACTTT. This sequence encodes CASSSSAGNSPLHF.

This clonotype was detected many times. V gene TRBV15 combines with J gene TRBJ1-5; no clear D gene. The germline V and J ends were trimmed by 1 base and 2 bases, with 9 bases remaining between them. This CDR3 has 15 residues. Germline CDR1 is LNHNV and CDR2 is YYDKDF (reference sequence). CDR3 sequence: CATSRVRQGNQPQHF. In DNA, the CDR3 is TGTGCCACCAGCAGAGTGAGGCAGGGCAATCAGCCCCAGCATTTT.

This clonotype was recorded many times. The chain couples TRBV7-2 to TRBJ1-2, with TRBD1 as a possible D gene (6 bases). Deletions cut 3 bases from V and 4 bases from J, with 12 bases between. CDR1 and CDR2 from the germline V gene are SGHTA and FQGNSA. This CDR3 has 14 amino acids. CDR3 sequence: CASSFSGETYGYTF. The CDR3 bases are TGTGCCAGCAGCTTCTCAGGGGAAACCTATGGCTACACCTTC. The complete variable domain, with remaining parts taken from reference TRBV7-2 and TRBJ1-2, reads GAGVSQSPSNKVTEKGKDVELRCDPISGHTALYWYRQSLGQGLEFLIYFQGNSAPDKSGLPSDRFSAERTGGSVSTLTIQRTQQEDSAVYLCASSFSGETYGYTFGSGTRLTVV.

This clonotype was seen repeatedly, ten times or more. This chain connects TRBV27 to TRBJ2-7; D is perhaps TRBD2 (6 bases). This CDR3 has 15 amino acids. V dropped 2 bases and J dropped 0 bases, with 11 bases sitting between them. Germline V CDR1 and CDR2: MNHEY, SMNVEV (reference sequence). The CDR3 protein is CASSLMGLASYEQYF. CDR3 coding DNA: TGTGCCAGCAGTTTAATGGGACTTGCCTCCTACGAGCAGTACTTC.

This clonotype occurred many times. This chain connects TRBV30 to TRBJ1-1; D gene ambiguous. Germline loops: CDR1 GTSNPN, CDR2 SVGIG (reference sequence). V was cut by 0 bases and J by 4 bases, with 18 bases left in between. The CDR3 has 16 amino acids. CDR3: CAWSVPSGGRTTEAFF. For the CDR3, the DNA is TGTGCCTGGAGTGTACCCTCAGGAGGACGAACCACTGAAGCTTTCTTT. Supplemented by reference TRBV30 and TRBJ1-1, the full variable domain reads SQTIHQWPATLVQPVGSPLSLECTVEGTSNPNLYWYRQAAGRGLQLLFYSVGIGQISSEVPQNLSASRPQDRQFILSSKKLLLSDSGFYLCAWSVPSGGRTTEAFFGQGTRLTVV.

This clonotype was recorded many times. This chain joins TRBV20-1 and TRBJ2-1; TRBD1 agrees at 10 bases. CDR1 DFQATT and CDR2 SNEGSKA come from the germline V gene (reference sequence). The CDR3 extends over 15 amino acids. The trim removed 6 bases at V and 6 bases at J, leaving 11 bases unmatched. CDR3: CSAPPDRGFSNEQFF. The DNA of the CDR3 is TGCAGTGCCCCCCCGGACAGGGGGTTTTCCAATGAGCAGTTCTTC.

The genes are TRBV11-2 and TRBJ1-6, with D perhaps matching TRBD1 (5 bases). Trimming took off 3 bases at V and 4 bases at J, with 10 bases between the two ends. Germline V gives CDR1 SGHAT, CDR2 FQNNGV. The CDR3 runs 15 residues. CDR3 loop: CASSFTTAYNSPLHF. Written as DNA, the CDR3 is TGTGCCAGCAGCTTTACGACAGCGTATAATTCACCCCTCCACTTT.

In this sample, this clonotype turned up many times. J is TRBJ2-5 and V is TRBV7-9; unclear D gene. Trimming left V 1 base short and J 1 base short, with 7 bases between. Germline V gene data show CDR1 as SEHNR and CDR2 as FQNEAQ (reference sequence). The CDR3 covers 14 residues. This CDR3 reads CASSLGAVQETQYF. CDR3 nucleotides: TGTGCCAGCAGCTTAGGGGCAGTCCAAGAGACCCAGTACTTC. The whole variable domain, filled in from reference TRBV7-9 and TRBJ2-5, reads DTGVSQNPRHKITKRGQNVTFRCDPISEHNRLYWYRQTLGQGPEFLTYFQNEAQLEKSRLLSDRFSAERPKGSFSTLEIQRTEQGDSAMYLCASSLGAVQETQYFGPGTRLLVL.

The genes are TRBV20-1 and TRBJ2-7, with 11 bases that match TRBD1. After removal of 4 bases from V and 0 bases from J, the junction contained 5 bases not matched to a gene. Germline V gives CDR1 DFQATT, CDR2 SNEGSKA (reference sequence). This CDR3 spans 15 amino acids. DNA of the CDR3: TGCAGTGCTATACTCGGACAGGGGGCCTCCTACGAGCAGTACTTC. Its protein is CSAILGQGASYEQYF.

This clonotype was found many times. The chain carries TRBV7-9 and TRBJ2-5; tentative D call: TRBD1 (6 bases). Germline CDR1 SEHNR, CDR2 FQNEAQ (reference sequence). This CDR3 region has 15 residues. Trimming shortened V by 0 bases and J by 1 base, and 9 bases separated the two germline ends. The CDR3 DNA sequence: TGTGCCAGCAGCTTAGCCTTGACAGGCCAAGAGACCCAGTACTTC. It encodes CASSLALTGQETQYF.

The V and J genes are TRBV12-3 or TRBV12-4 and TRBJ1-4; TRBD1 might be the D (5 bases). The V and J ends lost 6 bases and 8 bases respectively, with 13 bases between them. The CDR3 is 13 residues long. This CDR3 reads CASSRARGEKLFF. In nucleotides, the CDR3 is TGTGCCAGCAGCCGGGCCCGGGGGGAAAAACTGTTTTTT.

The sample holds many counts of this clonotype. This sequence joins TRBV9 and TRBJ2-1; the D gene is possibly TRBD1 (5 bases). The CDR3 totals 15 residues. Looked up from germline, CDR1 is SGDLS and CDR2 is YYNGEE. Trimming cost V 4 bases and J 7 bases, with 18 bases left between them. CDR3 residues: CASSPIGALGNEQFF. CDR3 DNA: TGTGCCAGCAGCCCTATAGGGGCCCTAGGGAATGAGCAGTTCTTC. Variable domain in full (rest from reference TRBV9 and TRBJ2-1): DSGVTQTPKHLITATGQRVTLRCSPRSGDLSVYWYQQSLDQGLQFLIQYYNGEERAKGNILERFSAQQFPDLHSELNLSSLELGDSALYFCASSPIGALGNEQFFGPGTRLTVL.

This CDR3 is CASSLASANTEAFF. The CDR3, as DNA: TGTGCCAGCAGCTTAGCTTCGGCGAACACTGAAGCTTTCTTT. The chain links TRBV7-2 to TRBJ1-1; D is unclear. There are 14 residues in the CDR3. The ends were cut back, 0 bases at V and 1 base at J, with 6 bases in the middle. Germline CDR1 SGHTA, CDR2 FQGNSA.

There are many counts of this clonotype. This chain links TRBV30 with TRBJ2-7; the D gene is possibly TRBD1 (5 bases). The germline CDR1 and CDR2 sequences are GTSNPN and SVGIG (reference sequence). The CDR3 runs 12 residues. Trimming left V 2 bases short and J 3 bases short, with 8 bases between. CDR3 coding DNA: TGTGCCTGGAGTTTGGGGCGCTACGAGCAGTACTTC. This sequence encodes CAWSLGRYEQYF.